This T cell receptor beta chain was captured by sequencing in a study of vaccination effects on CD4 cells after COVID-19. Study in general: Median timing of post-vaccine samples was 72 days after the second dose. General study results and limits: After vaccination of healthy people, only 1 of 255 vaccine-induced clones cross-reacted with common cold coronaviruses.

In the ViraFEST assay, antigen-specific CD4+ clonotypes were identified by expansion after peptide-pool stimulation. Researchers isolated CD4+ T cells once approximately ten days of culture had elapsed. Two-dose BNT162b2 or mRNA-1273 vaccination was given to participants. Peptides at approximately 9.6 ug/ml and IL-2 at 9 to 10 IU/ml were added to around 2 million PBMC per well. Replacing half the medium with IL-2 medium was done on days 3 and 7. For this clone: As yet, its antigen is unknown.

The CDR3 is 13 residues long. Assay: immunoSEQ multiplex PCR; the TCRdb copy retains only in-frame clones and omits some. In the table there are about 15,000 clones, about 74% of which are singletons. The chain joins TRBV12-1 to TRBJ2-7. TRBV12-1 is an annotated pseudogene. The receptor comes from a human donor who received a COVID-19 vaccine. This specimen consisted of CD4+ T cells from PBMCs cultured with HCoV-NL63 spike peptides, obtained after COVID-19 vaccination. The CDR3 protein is CASSFEGWWEQYF. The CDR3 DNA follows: TGTGCCAGCAGCTTTGAGGGCTGGTGGGAGCAGTACTTC.